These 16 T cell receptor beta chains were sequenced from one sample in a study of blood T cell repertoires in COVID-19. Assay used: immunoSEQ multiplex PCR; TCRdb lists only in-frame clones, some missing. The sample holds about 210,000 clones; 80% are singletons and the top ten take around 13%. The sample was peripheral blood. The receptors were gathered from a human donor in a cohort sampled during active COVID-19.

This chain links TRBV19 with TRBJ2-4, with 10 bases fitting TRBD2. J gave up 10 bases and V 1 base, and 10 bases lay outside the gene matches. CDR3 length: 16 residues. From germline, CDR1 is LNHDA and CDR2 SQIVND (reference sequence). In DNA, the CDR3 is TGTGCCAGTAGTATAGCCGGGGGACTAGCGAACAGGATTCAGTACTTC. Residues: CASSIAGGLANRIQYF.

The CDR3 bases are TGTGCCAGCAGTGTTACAGACAATGGCTACACCTTC. It translates to CASSVTDNGYTF. The rearrangement joins TRBV12-3 or TRBV12-4 to TRBJ1-2; D not resolved. Trimming shortened V by 5 bases and J by 6 bases, and 10 bases separated the two germline ends. The CDR3 length is 12 residues.

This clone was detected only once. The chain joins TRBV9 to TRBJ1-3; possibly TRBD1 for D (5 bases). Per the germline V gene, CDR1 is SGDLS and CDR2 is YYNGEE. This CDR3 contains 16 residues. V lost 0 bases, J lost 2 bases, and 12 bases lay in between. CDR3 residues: CASSVDQGGTGNTIYF. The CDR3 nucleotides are TGTGCCAGCAGCGTAGATCAGGGAGGAACTGGAAACACCATATATTTT.

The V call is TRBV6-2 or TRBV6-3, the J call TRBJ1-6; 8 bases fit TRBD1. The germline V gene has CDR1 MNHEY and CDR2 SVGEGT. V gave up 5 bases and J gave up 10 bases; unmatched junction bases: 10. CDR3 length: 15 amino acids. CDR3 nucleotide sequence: TGTGCCAGCAGTCGCACCGGGACAGGCGGATCACCCCTCCACTTT. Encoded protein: CASSRTGTGGSPLHF.

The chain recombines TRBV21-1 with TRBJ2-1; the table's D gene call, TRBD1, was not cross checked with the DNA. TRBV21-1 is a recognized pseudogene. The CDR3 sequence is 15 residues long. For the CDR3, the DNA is TGTGCCAGCAGCAAAGGGCAGGCCTATATCAATGAGCAGTTCTTC. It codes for CASSKGQAYINEQFF.

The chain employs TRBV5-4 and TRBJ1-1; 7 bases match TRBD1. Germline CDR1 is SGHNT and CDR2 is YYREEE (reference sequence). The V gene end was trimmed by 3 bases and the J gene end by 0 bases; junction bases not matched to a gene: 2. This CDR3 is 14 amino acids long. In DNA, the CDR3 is TGTGCCAGCAGCTCGACAGGGTTGAACACTGAAGCTTTCTTT. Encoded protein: CASSSTGLNTEAFF.

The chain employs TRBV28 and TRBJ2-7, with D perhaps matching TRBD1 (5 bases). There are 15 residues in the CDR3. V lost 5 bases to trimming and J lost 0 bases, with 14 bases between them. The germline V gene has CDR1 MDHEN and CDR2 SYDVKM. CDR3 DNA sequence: TGTGCCAGCAGTGTCCGGAGACAGAGCTCCTACGAGCAGTACTTC. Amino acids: CASSVRRQSSYEQYF.

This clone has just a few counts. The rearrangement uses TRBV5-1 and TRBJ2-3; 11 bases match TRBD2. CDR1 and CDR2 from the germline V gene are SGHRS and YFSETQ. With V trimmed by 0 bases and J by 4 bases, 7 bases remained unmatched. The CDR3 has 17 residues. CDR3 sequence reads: CASSLGASGRSPDTQYF. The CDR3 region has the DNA TGCGCCAGCAGCTTGGGGGCTAGCGGGAGGTCGCCAGATACGCAGTATTTT.

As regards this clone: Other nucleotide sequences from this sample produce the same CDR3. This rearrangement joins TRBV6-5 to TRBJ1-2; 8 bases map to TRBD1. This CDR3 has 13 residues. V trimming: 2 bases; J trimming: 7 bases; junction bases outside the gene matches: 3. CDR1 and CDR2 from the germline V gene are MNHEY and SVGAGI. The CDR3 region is CASSYGQGRGYTF. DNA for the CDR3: TGTGCCAGCAGTTACGGACAGGGCCGTGGCTACACCTTC.

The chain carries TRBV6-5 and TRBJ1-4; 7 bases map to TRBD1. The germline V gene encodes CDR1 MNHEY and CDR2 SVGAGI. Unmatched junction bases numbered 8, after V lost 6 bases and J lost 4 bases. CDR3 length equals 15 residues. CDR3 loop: CASRPTGAYNEKLFF. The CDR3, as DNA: TGTGCCAGCAGGCCAACAGGGGCCTATAATGAAAAACTGTTTTTT.

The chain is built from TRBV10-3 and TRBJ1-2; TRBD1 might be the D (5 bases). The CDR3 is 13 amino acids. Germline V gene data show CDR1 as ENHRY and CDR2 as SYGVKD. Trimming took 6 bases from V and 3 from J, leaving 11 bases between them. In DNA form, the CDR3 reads TGTGCCATCAGGGAGACAGCTGACTATGGCTACACCTTC. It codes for CAIRETADYGYTF.

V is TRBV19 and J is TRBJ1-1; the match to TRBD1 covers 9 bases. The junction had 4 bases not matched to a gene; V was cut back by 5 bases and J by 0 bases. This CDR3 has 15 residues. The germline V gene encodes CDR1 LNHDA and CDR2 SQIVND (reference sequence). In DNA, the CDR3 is TGTGCCAGTAGTTCGGACAGGGGTATGAACACTGAAGCTTTCTTT. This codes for CASSSDRGMNTEAFF.

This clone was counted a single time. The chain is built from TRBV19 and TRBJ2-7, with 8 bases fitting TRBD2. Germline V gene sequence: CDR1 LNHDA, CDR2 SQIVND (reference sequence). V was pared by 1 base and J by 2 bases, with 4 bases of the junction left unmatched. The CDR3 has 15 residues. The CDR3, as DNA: TGTGCCAGTAGTATAGCCCTAGCGGGTGCCTACGAGCAGTACTTC. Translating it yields CASSIALAGAYEQYF. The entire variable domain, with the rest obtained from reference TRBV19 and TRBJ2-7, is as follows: DGGITQSPKYLFRKEGQNVTLSCEQNLNHDAMYWYRQDPGQGLRLIYYSQIVNDFQKGDIAEGYSVSREKKESFPLTVTSAQKNPTAFYLCASSIALAGAYEQYFGPGTRLTVT.

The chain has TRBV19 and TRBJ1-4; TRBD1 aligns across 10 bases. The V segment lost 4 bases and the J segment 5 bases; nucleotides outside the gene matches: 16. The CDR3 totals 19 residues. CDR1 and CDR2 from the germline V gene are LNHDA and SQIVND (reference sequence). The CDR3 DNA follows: TGTGCCAGTAGTACCACCCGACAGGGGGCGACCAGCCGGAATGAAAAACTGTTTTTT. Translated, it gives CASSTTRQGATSRNEKLFF. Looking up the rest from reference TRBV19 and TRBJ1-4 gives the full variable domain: DGGITQSPKYLFRKEGQNVTLSCEQNLNHDAMYWYRQDPGQGLRLIYYSQIVNDFQKGDIAEGYSVSREKKESFPLTVTSAQKNPTAFYLCASSTTRQGATSRNEKLFFGSGTQLSVL.

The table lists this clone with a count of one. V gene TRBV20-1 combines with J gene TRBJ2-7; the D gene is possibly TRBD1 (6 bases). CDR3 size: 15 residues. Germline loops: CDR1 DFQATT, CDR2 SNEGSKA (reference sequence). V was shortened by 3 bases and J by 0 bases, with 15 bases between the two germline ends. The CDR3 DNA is TGCAGTGCTAGTTCGGGCCGGACAGTCTCCTACGAGCAGTACTTC. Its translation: CSASSGRTVSYEQYF.

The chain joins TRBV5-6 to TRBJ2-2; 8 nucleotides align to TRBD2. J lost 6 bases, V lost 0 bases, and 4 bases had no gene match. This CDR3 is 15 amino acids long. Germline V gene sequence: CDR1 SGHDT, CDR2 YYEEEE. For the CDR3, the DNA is TGTGCCAGCAGCTTGGGGGGACTAGTCCCCGGGGAGCTGTTTTTT. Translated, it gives CASSLGGLVPGELFF.